Following are 18 T cell receptor beta chains from one sample sequenced in a study of OX40 agonist ivuxolimab in advanced cancers. Clones were read by immunoSEQ multiplex PCR, and TCRdb kept only the in-frame ones, dropping some. The repertoire holds roughly 100,000 clones, with about 90% as singletons. Sequencing was performed on CD4+ or CD8+ T cells sorted from blood, taken in a trial of the OX40 agonist ivuxolimab. The receptors here all came from an adult with an advanced solid tumor such as melanoma, head and neck, liver or kidney cancer.

This chain joins TRBV27 and TRBJ2-7; TRBD1 matches at 10 bases. V was pared by 5 bases and J by 5 bases, with 6 bases of the junction left unmatched. Germline loops: CDR1 MNHEY, CDR2 SMNVEV (reference sequence). The CDR3 is 14 residues long. The CDR3 region is CASSPFGQGDEQYF. The CDR3 DNA sequence: TGTGCCAGCAGTCCCTTCGGACAGGGGGACGAGCAGTACTTC.

J is TRBJ1-3 and V is TRBV4-2, with D unresolved. V was cut by 5 bases and J by 9 bases, with 14 bases left in between. In germline, CDR1 is LGHNA, CDR2 YNFKEQ. The CDR3 totals 13 residues. The CDR3, as DNA: TGTGCCAGCAGCGGTGGACCCAGCGGCACCATATATTTT. The encoded protein is CASSGGPSGTIYF.

The genes are TRBV30 and TRBJ1-4, with D possibly matching TRBD1 (5 bases). Germline V CDR1 and CDR2: GTSNPN, SVGIG (reference sequence). This CDR3 is built from 13 residues. The V end lost 0 bases, the J end lost 8 bases, and 10 bases lay between the germline ends. CDR3 nucleotide sequence: TGTGCCTGGAGTGTAGTAAGGGGAGAAAAACTGTTTTTT. Protein product: CAWSVVRGEKLFF.

This rearrangement joins TRBV4-1 to TRBJ1-5; 7 bases map to TRBD1. Losses at the gene ends were 1 base for V and 12 bases for J; bases not matched to a gene: 15. The V gene's germline CDR1 is MGHRA and CDR2 YSYEKL. The CDR3 has 16 amino acids. The CDR3 region is CASSQGLSRGQEGQHF. The CDR3 DNA is TGCGCCAGCAGCCAAGGTTTATCGAGGGGGCAGGAGGGCCAGCATTTT.

This chain uses TRBV4-2 with TRBJ1-6; a weak D match, TRBD1 (6 bases). Trimming took off 4 bases at V and 10 bases at J, with 26 bases between the two ends. CDR3 length equals 18 residues. Germline-derived CDR1 and CDR2 are LGHNA and YNFKEQ. This CDR3 is CASSPRDIRGDPLSPLHF. In nucleotides, the CDR3 is TGTGCCAGCAGCCCGCGGGACATTCGAGGGGATCCTCTCTCACCCCTCCACTTT.

The V and J genes are TRBV4-1 and TRBJ2-7, with 9 bases fitting TRBD1. The V segment lost 5 bases and the J segment 2 bases; nucleotides outside the gene matches: 7. The CDR3 is 15 residues long. Germline CDR1 and CDR2: MGHRA and YSYEKL. CDR3: CASSDRDRDPYEQYF. In DNA form, the CDR3 reads TGCGCCAGCAGCGACCGGGACAGGGACCCCTACGAGCAGTACTTC.

V gene TRBV7-2 combines with J gene TRBJ1-1; D is undetermined. This CDR3 comprises 14 residues. Trimming removed 3 bases at V and 0 bases at J, with 8 bases between. Germline CDR1 is SGHTA and CDR2 is FQGNSA. CDR3 region: CASSFMGMNTEAFF. The CDR3 nucleotides are TGTGCCAGCAGCTTCATGGGGATGAACACTGAAGCTTTCTTT.

The chain uses TRBV19 and TRBJ1-5; D gene ambiguous. From germline, CDR1 is LNHDA and CDR2 SQIVND (reference sequence). V was shortened by 6 bases and J by 2 bases, with 11 bases between the two germline ends. CDR3 size: 14 residues. DNA for the CDR3: TGTGCCAGTAGAACCCGCCATGGCAATCAGCCCCAGCATTTT. This sequence encodes CASRTRHGNQPQHF. Full variable domain (missing parts from reference TRBV19 and TRBJ1-5): DGGITQSPKYLFRKEGQNVTLSCEQNLNHDAMYWYRQDPGQGLRLIYYSQIVNDFQKGDIAEGYSVSREKKESFPLTVTSAQKNPTAFYLCASRTRHGNQPQHFGDGTRLSIL.

The chain combines TRBV19 with TRBJ2-3; 11 bases are shared with TRBD1. CDR1 and CDR2 (germline): LNHDA, SQIVND (reference sequence). The CDR3 contains 15 residues. The J segment lost 8 bases and the V segment lost 4 bases, leaving 8 bases of the junction unmatched. The DNA for the CDR3 is TGTGCCAGTAGTACCGGACAGGGGGCGCGCGGTACGCAGTATTTT. As protein: CASSTGQGARGTQYF.

The chain employs TRBV28 and TRBJ1-4, with D hard to call. The CDR3 spans 14 residues. V lost 2 bases to trimming and J lost 0 bases, with 4 bases between them. The germline V gene has CDR1 MDHEN and CDR2 SYDVKM. The CDR3 nucleotides read TGTGCCAGCAGTTTACCCACAACTAATGAAAAACTGTTTTTT. Protein: CASSLPTTNEKLFF.

The chain couples TRBV28 to TRBJ2-7, with 10 positions matching TRBD1. The CDR3 contains 15 residues. The V gene's germline CDR1 is MDHEN and CDR2 SYDVKM. Trimming removed 7 bases from V and 0 bases from J; junction bases left unmatched: 6. This chain's CDR3 is CASIRQGAGSYEQYF. CDR3 nucleotides: TGTGCCAGCATCAGACAGGGGGCTGGCTCCTACGAGCAGTACTTC.

The chain couples TRBV10-3 to TRBJ1-2, with 7 bases fitting TRBD1. Germline V gene lookup returns CDR1 ENHRY and CDR2 SYGVKD. The CDR3 sequence is 16 residues long. J lost 4 bases, V lost 6 bases, and 14 bases had no gene match. CDR3 in amino acids: CAISLTRGLGSYGYTF. CDR3 in DNA: TGTGCCATCAGCCTCACCAGGGGGTTAGGGAGCTATGGCTACACCTTC.

The DNA of the CDR3 is TGTGCCAGCACCCCCCCGGGGTTAAACACTGAAGCTTTCTTT. Its protein is CASTPPGLNTEAFF. The chain recombines TRBV6-6 with TRBJ1-1, with D unresolved. V lost 7 bases to trimming and J lost 2 bases, with 14 bases between them. The length of the CDR3 is 14 residues. CDR1 and CDR2 from the germline V gene are MNHNY and SVGAGI (reference sequence).

The chain carries TRBV27 and TRBJ2-2; 9 bases are a match to TRBD2. The CDR3 extends over 19 amino acids. Germline V gene sequence: CDR1 MNHEY, CDR2 SMNVEV (reference sequence). Losses at the gene ends were 6 bases for V and 0 bases for J; bases not matched to a gene: 14. The CDR3 region is CASSHMLLAGRTNTGELFF. CDR3 DNA: TGTGCCAGCAGCCACATGCTCCTAGCGGGGCGCACGAACACCGGGGAGCTGTTTTTT.

This clone showed up just a few times. This chain uses TRBV9 with TRBJ1-3, with 10 bases that match TRBD1. This CDR3 has 15 residues. CDR1 SGDLS and CDR2 YYNGEE come from the germline V gene. V lost 3 bases, J lost 4 bases, and 4 bases stayed unmatched. The CDR3 sequence is CASSAGTGAGNTIYF. CDR3 sequence (DNA): TGTGCCAGCAGCGCCGGGACAGGGGCCGGAAACACCATATATTTT.

CDR3 residues: CASSLVGTGGPYEQYF. The CDR3 nucleotides are TGTGCCAGCAGCTTAGTCGGGACAGGGGGCCCCTACGAGCAGTACTTC. V usage is TRBV7-2 and J usage is TRBJ2-7; 12 positions match TRBD1. The ends lost 1 base at V and 2 bases at J; junction bases unmatched: 3. This CDR3 comprises 16 residues. The germline gives CDR1 SGHTA, CDR2 FQGNSA.

The chain employs TRBV4-3 and TRBJ1-2; weak D call: TRBD1 (5 bases). The germline CDR1 and CDR2 sequences are LGHNA and YSLEER. Between the trimmed V and J ends, which lost 5 bases and 6 bases, there was a span of 13 bases. CDR3 size: 13 residues. CDR3 sequence reads: CASSYSGTNGYTF. Here the CDR3 DNA reads TGCGCCAGCAGCTACTCCGGGACGAATGGCTACACCTTC.

The chain is built from TRBV5-6 and TRBJ1-2; 9 bases are shared with TRBD1. The CDR3 extends over 16 amino acids. V lost 4 bases to trimming and J lost 4 bases; unmatched junction nucleotides: 11. The V gene's germline CDR1 is SGHDT and CDR2 YYEEEE. CDR3 DNA sequence: TGTGCCAGCAGCCCAGGAACGGGACAGGGTACCTATGGCTACACCTTC. It translates to CASSPGTGQGTYGYTF.